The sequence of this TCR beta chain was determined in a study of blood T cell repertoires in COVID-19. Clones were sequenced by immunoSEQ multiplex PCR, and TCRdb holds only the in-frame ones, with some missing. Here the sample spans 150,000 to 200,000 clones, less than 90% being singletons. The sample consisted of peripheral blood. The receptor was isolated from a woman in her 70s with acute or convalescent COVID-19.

The CDR3 nucleotides read TGTGCCTGGAGTGGGGGCGGGGGCTCTTCCCACCCGCGCCGGAGTTATCAGCCCCAGCATTTT. Protein: CAWSGGGGSSHPRRSYQPQHF. The chain couples TRBV30 to TRBJ1-5; TRBD1 might be the D (6 bases). The CDR3 runs 21 residues. Trimming left V 1 base short and J 5 bases short, with 33 bases between. Germline V lookup: CDR1 GTSNPN, CDR2 SVGIG (reference sequence).